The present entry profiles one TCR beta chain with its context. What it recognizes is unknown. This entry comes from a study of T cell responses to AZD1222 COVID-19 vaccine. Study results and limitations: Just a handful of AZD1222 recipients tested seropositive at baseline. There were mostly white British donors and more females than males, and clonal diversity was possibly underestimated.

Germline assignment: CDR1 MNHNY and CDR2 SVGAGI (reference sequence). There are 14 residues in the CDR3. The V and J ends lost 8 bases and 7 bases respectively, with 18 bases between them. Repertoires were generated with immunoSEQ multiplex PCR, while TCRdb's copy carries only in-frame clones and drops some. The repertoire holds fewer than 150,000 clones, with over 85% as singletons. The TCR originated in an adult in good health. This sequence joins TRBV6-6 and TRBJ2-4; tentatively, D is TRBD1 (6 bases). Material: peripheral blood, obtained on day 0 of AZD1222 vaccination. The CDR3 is CASQGSGRGNIQYF. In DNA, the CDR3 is TGTGCCAGCCAGGGGAGTGGAAGGGGGAACATTCAGTACTTC.